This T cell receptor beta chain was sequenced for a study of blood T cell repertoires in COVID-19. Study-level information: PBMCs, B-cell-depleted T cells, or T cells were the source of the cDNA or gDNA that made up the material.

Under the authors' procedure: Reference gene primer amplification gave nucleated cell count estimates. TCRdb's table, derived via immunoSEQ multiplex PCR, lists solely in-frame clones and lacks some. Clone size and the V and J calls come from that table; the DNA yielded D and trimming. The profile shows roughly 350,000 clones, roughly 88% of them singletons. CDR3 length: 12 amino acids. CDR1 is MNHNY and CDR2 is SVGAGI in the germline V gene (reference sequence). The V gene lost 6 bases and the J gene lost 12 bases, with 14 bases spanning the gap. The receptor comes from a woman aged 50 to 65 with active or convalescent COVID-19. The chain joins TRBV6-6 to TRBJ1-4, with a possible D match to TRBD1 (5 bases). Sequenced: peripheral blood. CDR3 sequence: CASSAPGSELFF. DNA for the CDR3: TGTGCCAGCAGCGCGCCAGGGTCGGAACTGTTTTTT.